The 18 T cell receptor beta chains listed next were all sequenced from one sample in a study of siplizumab effects on memory and regulatory T cells. Clones were read by immunoSEQ multiplex PCR, and TCRdb kept only the in-frame ones, dropping some. The sample comprises under 8,500 clones, approximately 60% of which are singletons, and approximately 16% rests with the top ten. Sequences were obtained from effector memory CD8+ T cells sorted from blood. Subset noted: unstimulated CD8+ effector memory T cells. The source is a human donor in good health.

This sequence joins TRBV15 and TRBJ2-7; D may be TRBD1 (6 bases). Deletions cut 3 bases from V and 3 bases from J, with 6 bases between. The CDR3 loop spans 12 amino acids. The germline V gene encodes CDR1 LNHNV and CDR2 YYDKDF (reference sequence). CDR3 nucleotide sequence: TGTGCCACCAGCAGCAGGGGCTACGAGCAGTACTTC. This translates into CATSSRGYEQYF.

There are a few counts of this clone. This chain uses TRBV6-4 with TRBJ2-1; 10 bases align to TRBD1. The ends lost 5 bases at V and 8 bases at J; junction bases unmatched: 6. The germline CDR1 and CDR2 sequences are MRHNA and SNTAGT. CDR3 length: 14 amino acids. The CDR3 spells CASSTGTGEHEQFF. Here the CDR3 DNA reads TGTGCCAGCAGTACCGGGACAGGGGAACATGAGCAGTTCTTC.

This chain joins TRBV5-6 and TRBJ1-2; the match to TRBD1 covers 9 bases. The CDR3 sequence is 14 residues long. After removal of 5 bases from V and 5 bases from J, the junction contained 7 bases not matched to a gene. Looked up from germline, CDR1 is SGHDT and CDR2 is YYEEEE. CDR3 amino acids: CASSFPGQGYGYTF. The CDR3 DNA is TGTGCCAGCAGTTTCCCCGGACAGGGGTATGGCTACACCTTC. Drawing the rest from reference TRBV5-6 and TRBJ1-2, the complete variable domain is DAGVTQSPTHLIKTRGQQVTLRCSPKSGHDTVSWYQQALGQGPQFIFQYYEEEERQRGNFPDRFSGHQFPNYSSELNVNALLLGDSALYLCASSFPGQGYGYTFGSGTRLTVV.

This clone was counted once. The CDR3 here is CASSLAAEFHEQFF. As DNA, the CDR3 is TGTGCCAGCAGCCTAGCTGCCGAGTTCCATGAGCAGTTCTTC. V usage is TRBV7-3 and J usage is TRBJ2-1; tentative D call: TRBD2 (5 bases). The CDR3 extends over 14 amino acids. Trimming took 5 bases from V and 8 from J, leaving 16 bases between them. The germline CDR1 and CDR2 sequences are SGHTA and FQGTGA.

V is TRBV5-5 and J is TRBJ1-1; 11 nucleotides match TRBD1. The CDR3 runs 15 residues. The V and J ends lost 4 bases and 5 bases, in that order; junction bases with no gene match: 7. Germline V lookup: CDR1 SGHKS, CDR2 YYEKEE (reference sequence). CDR3 sequence (DNA): TGTGCCAGCAGCATCGGGACAGGGGGTGGTACTGAAGCTTTCTTT. Translated: CASSIGTGGGTEAFF.

The chain recombines TRBV19 with TRBJ2-6; tentatively, D is TRBD1 (5 bases). CDR3 size: 15 residues. V dropped 6 bases and J dropped 3 bases, with 12 bases sitting between them. Germline CDR1 reads LNHDA; CDR2 reads SQIVND (reference sequence). CDR3 loop: CASRDDSHGANVLTF. CDR3 nucleotide sequence: TGTGCCAGTAGGGATGACAGTCATGGGGCCAACGTCCTGACTTTC.

The chain has TRBV6-1 and TRBJ2-2; D is possibly TRBD1 or TRBD2 (5 bases each). The CDR3 spans 16 residues. Trimming cost V 2 bases and J 5 bases, with 15 bases left between them. The germline gives CDR1 MNHNS, CDR2 SASEGT. The CDR3 nucleotides read TGTGCCAGCAGTGAATCGAGGGGCCTCGAAACCGGGGAGCTGTTTTTT. Amino acid sequence: CASSESRGLETGELFF.

V and J are TRBV6-1 and TRBJ2-3; the match to TRBD1 covers 9 bases. The trim removed 11 bases at V and 4 bases at J, leaving 10 bases unmatched. The CDR3 totals 14 residues. Germline CDR1 reads MNHNS; CDR2 reads SASEGT. CDR3 in amino acids: CAGGKGQGADTQYF. The CDR3 nucleotides read TGTGCCGGAGGAAAGGGACAGGGTGCAGATACGCAGTATTTT.

The chain combines TRBV6-4 with TRBJ2-3, with 11 nucleotides matching TRBD2. Germline CDR1 and CDR2: MRHNA and SNTAGT. The CDR3 has 16 amino acids. V shed 2 bases and J 5 bases; nucleotides not matched to a gene: 6. This CDR3 is CASSDQTSGEVDTQYF. The DNA of the CDR3 is TGTGCCAGCAGTGACCAGACTAGCGGGGAGGTAGATACGCAGTATTTT.

Worth noting for this clone: Other DNA sequences of this sample code for an identical CDR3. V gene TRBV6-4 combines with J gene TRBJ1-1, with a possible D match to TRBD1 (5 bases). CDR1 is MRHNA and CDR2 is SNTAGT in the germline V gene. V lost 5 bases, J lost 5 bases, and 12 bases lay in between. The CDR3 loop spans 13 amino acids. CDR3 amino acids: CASSPGGGTEAFF. CDR3 bases: TGTGCCAGCAGTCCCGGGGGTGGAACTGAAGCTTTCTTT.

This clone was counted once. This chain links TRBV5-5 with TRBJ1-4; D gene ambiguous. The CDR3 contains 12 residues. V gave up 2 bases and J gave up 6 bases, with 5 bases separating them. Germline V gene sequence: CDR1 SGHKS, CDR2 YYEKEE (reference sequence). CDR3 DNA sequence: TGTGCCAGCAGCTTACGGGATGAAAAACTGTTTTTT. It codes for CASSLRDEKLFF.

V gene TRBV11-3 combines with J gene TRBJ2-3, with 7 bases matching TRBD1. The CDR3 loop spans 15 amino acids. V shed 4 bases, J shed 9 bases, and the junction held 13 bases outside the gene matches. From germline, CDR1 is SGHNT and CDR2 YENEEA. This CDR3 is CASSSGTDGKETQYF. The CDR3 DNA sequence: TGTGCCAGCAGCTCCGGGACAGATGGGAAAGAAACGCAGTATTTT.

The V call is TRBV11-1, the J call TRBJ1-1, with unresolved D. Germline CDR1 is SGHAT and CDR2 is FQDESV (reference sequence). V was shortened by 1 base and J by 1 base, with 4 bases between the two germline ends. The length of the CDR3 is 13 residues. The CDR3 bases are TGTGCCAGCAGCTTAGAAGGGAACACTGAAGCTTTCTTT. This gives the protein CASSLEGNTEAFF.

A few counts support this clone. The chain joins TRBV9 to TRBJ1-1; D is uncertain. V shed 0 bases and J shed 3 bases, with 6 bases lying between them. Per germline, CDR1 SGDLS and CDR2 YYNGEE. The CDR3 runs to 13 residues. This CDR3 is CASSVDGYTEAFF. CDR3 DNA sequence: TGTGCCAGCAGCGTAGATGGCTACACTGAAGCTTTCTTT. The full variable domain, its missing parts supplied by reference TRBV9 and TRBJ1-1, is DSGVTQTPKHLITATGQRVTLRCSPRSGDLSVYWYQQSLDQGLQFLIQYYNGEERAKGNILERFSAQQFPDLHSELNLSSLELGDSALYFCASSVDGYTEAFFGQGTRLTVV.

This clone appeared once. The chain uses TRBV7-9 and TRBJ2-7; 7 bases match TRBD2. Germline V gene data show CDR1 as SEHNR and CDR2 as FQNEAQ (reference sequence). Germline trimming cut 1 base from V and 4 bases from J; bases unmatched to any gene: 4. This CDR3 contains 14 residues. The CDR3 region has the DNA TGTGCCAGCAGCTTAGTTTGGGGAGGGTACGAGCAGTACTTC. Translating gives CASSLVWGGYEQYF.

CDR3 DNA sequence: TGTGCCAGCAGTGAAGCTGGCGGGGGGGTAGATACGCAGTATTTT. This translates into CASSEAGGGVDTQYF. The chain is built from TRBV6-1 and TRBJ2-3; 9 bases fit TRBD2. Trimming at V came to 0 bases and at J to 5 bases, leaving 3 bases not matched to a gene. This CDR3 region has 15 residues. In germline, CDR1 is MNHNS, CDR2 SASEGT.

In its sample, this clone ranks as medium-sized. The V and J genes are TRBV19 and TRBJ1-5; 10 bases are shared with TRBD1. This CDR3 has 14 amino acids. CDR1 and CDR2 (germline): LNHDA, SQIVND (reference sequence). The V gene end was trimmed by 6 bases and the J gene end by 6 bases; junction bases not matched to a gene: 5. The CDR3, as DNA: TGTGCCAGTAGCGGACAGGGGGATAGTCAGCCCCAGCATTTT. This translates into CASSGQGDSQPQHF. The full variable domain, completed using reference TRBV19 and TRBJ1-5, is DGGITQSPKYLFRKEGQNVTLSCEQNLNHDAMYWYRQDPGQGLRLIYYSQIVNDFQKGDIAEGYSVSREKKESFPLTVTSAQKNPTAFYLCASSGQGDSQPQHFGDGTRLSIL.

The J gene is TRBJ2-5, the V gene TRBV30, with D possibly TRBD1 on 6 matching bases. V dropped 1 base and J dropped 0 bases, with 12 bases sitting between them. This CDR3 contains 15 residues. CDR1 is GTSNPN and CDR2 is SVGIG in the germline V gene (reference sequence). The CDR3 sequence: CAWSGGHGYQETQYF. The CDR3, as DNA: TGTGCCTGGAGTGGGGGGCACGGGTACCAAGAGACCCAGTACTTC.